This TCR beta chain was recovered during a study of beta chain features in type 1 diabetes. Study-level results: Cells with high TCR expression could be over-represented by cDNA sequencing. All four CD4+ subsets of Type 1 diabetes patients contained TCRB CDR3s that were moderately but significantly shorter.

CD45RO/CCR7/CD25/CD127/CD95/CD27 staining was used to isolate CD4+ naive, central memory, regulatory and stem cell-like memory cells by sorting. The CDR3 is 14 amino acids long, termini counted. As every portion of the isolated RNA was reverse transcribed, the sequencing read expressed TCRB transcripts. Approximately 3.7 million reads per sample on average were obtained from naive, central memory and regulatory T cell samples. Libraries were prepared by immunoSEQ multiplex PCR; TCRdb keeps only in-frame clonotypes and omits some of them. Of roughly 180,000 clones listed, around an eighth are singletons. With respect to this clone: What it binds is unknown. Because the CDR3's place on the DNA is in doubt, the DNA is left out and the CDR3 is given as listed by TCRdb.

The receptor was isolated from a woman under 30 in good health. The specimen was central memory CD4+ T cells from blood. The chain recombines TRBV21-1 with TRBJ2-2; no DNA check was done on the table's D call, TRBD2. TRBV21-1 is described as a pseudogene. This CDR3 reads CASSKNRTEGSCFF.